A single sample is the source of the 19 T cell receptor beta chains below, sequenced in a study of identical twins. MiXCR, applied by TCRdb to the 5' RACE reads, yields one record per CDR3 protein. This sample has approximately 600,000 distinct CDR3 sequences, with nearly 10% found just once. The sample also formed part of further work on yellow fever vaccine responses in identical twins.

Sequencing used PBMCs. These receptor sequences come from a woman aged 18-29 years in good health.

This sequence joins TRBV7-2 and TRBJ2-5; D perhaps matches TRBD2 (6 bases). The CDR3 loop spans 14 amino acids. Between the trimmed V and J ends, which lost 7 bases and 2 bases, there was a span of 14 bases. CDR1 and CDR2 (germline): SGHTA, FQGNSA. CDR3 residues: CASKVGRGQETQYF. CDR3 bases: TGTGCCAGCAAAGTGGGGCGGGGACAAGAGACCCAGTACTTC. The whole variable domain, filled in from reference TRBV7-2 and TRBJ2-5, reads GAGVSQSPSNKVTEKGKDVELRCDPISGHTALYWYRQSLGQGLEFLIYFQGNSAPDKSGLPSDRFSAERTGGSVSTLTIQRTQQEDSAVYLCASKVGRGQETQYFGPGTRLLVL.

The chain recombines TRBV12-3 or TRBV12-4 with TRBJ2-3, with 8 bases fitting TRBD1. This CDR3 spans 15 amino acids. The V segment lost 5 bases and the J segment 1 base; nucleotides outside the gene matches: 5. The CDR3 loop reads CASSVPGQGTDTQYF. The CDR3 bases are TGTGCCAGCAGTGTACCGGGACAGGGCACAGATACGCAGTATTTT.

This chain connects TRBV7-3 to TRBJ2-2, with D unclear. This CDR3 has 15 amino acids. V dropped 0 bases and J dropped 4 bases, with 9 bases sitting between them. The germline CDR1 and CDR2 sequences are SGHTA and FQGTGA. CDR3 coding DNA: TGTGCCAGCAGCTTAACCCCGAGTTCCACCGGGGAGCTGTTTTTT. Encoded protein: CASSLTPSSTGELFF.

The chain has TRBV5-1 and TRBJ2-3; 9 bases fit TRBD1. This CDR3 comprises 15 residues. J lost 4 bases, V lost 4 bases, and 7 bases had no gene match. CDR1 is SGHRS, CDR2 YFSETQ, per germline. CDR3 sequence (DNA): TGCGCCAGCAGCGCTGACAGGGGGTGGGCAGATACGCAGTATTTT. Encoded protein: CASSADRGWADTQYF. Complete variable domain (other parts from reference TRBV5-1 and TRBJ2-3): KAGVTQTPRYLIKTRGQQVTLSCSPISGHRSVSWYQQTPGQGLQFLFEYFSETQRNKGNFPGRFSGRQFSNSRSEMNVSTLELGDSALYLCASSADRGWADTQYFGPGTRLTVL.

J is TRBJ1-2 and V is TRBV7-6; possibly TRBD1 for D (6 bases). The CDR3 is 14 amino acids. V lost 5 bases and J lost 8, with 18 bases in between. Germline CDR1 is SGHVS and CDR2 is FNYEAQ. CDR3 in amino acids: CASSPWTEDDGYTF. The CDR3 DNA is TGTGCCAGCAGCCCCTGGACAGAGGACGACGGCTACACCTTC.

This clonotype occurred many times. The chain has TRBV24-1 and TRBJ2-1; D call uncertain. V was clipped by 2 bases and J by 7 bases, with 8 bases between them. The CDR3 has 13 amino acids. Per the germline V gene, CDR1 is KGHDR and CDR2 is SFDVKD. The CDR3 protein is CATSDSGRNEQFF. CDR3 nucleotide sequence: TGTGCCACCAGTGATTCCGGCCGGAATGAGCAGTTCTTC.

Many counts were recorded for this clonotype. The chain links TRBV24-1 to TRBJ2-5; the match to TRBD2 covers 13 bases. CDR3 length: 16 amino acids. The germline V gene has CDR1 KGHDR and CDR2 SFDVKD. J lost 3 bases, V lost 4 bases, and 4 bases had no gene match. The CDR3 sequence is CATSDSGLAGEETQYF. The CDR3 nucleotides read TGTGCCACCAGTGACTCCGGACTAGCGGGAGAAGAGACCCAGTACTTC.

The rearrangement joins TRBV4-3 to TRBJ1-4; D unclear. The germline V gene encodes CDR1 LGHNA and CDR2 YSLEER. This CDR3 comprises 17 residues. Trimming took off 2 bases at V and 4 bases at J, with 17 bases between the two ends. CDR3 DNA: TGCGCCAGCAGCCAAAACTGGGGTGATTACTTTAATGAAAAACTGTTTTTT. Translated, it gives CASSQNWGDYFNEKLFF.

The CDR3 sequence: CASSVIISLAGAQETQYF. The CDR3 nucleotides are TGTGCCAGCAGCGTGATAATTTCGCTAGCGGGGGCCCAAGAGACCCAGTACTTC. The gene calls are TRBV9 and TRBJ2-5; 10 nucleotides align to TRBD2. V gave up 2 bases and J gave up 1 base; unmatched junction bases: 11. Germline lookup yields CDR1 SGDLS and CDR2 YYNGEE. CDR3 length: 18 amino acids.

This chain uses TRBV28 with TRBJ2-1; D may match TRBD1 or TRBD2 (5 bases each). V shed 5 bases and J shed 6 bases, with 17 bases lying between them. Looked up from germline, CDR1 is MDHEN and CDR2 is SYDVKM. There are 15 residues in the CDR3. DNA for the CDR3: TGTGCCAGCAGTCCTACAGGCCCGAGGGGCAATGAGCAGTTCTTC. As protein: CASSPTGPRGNEQFF.

This clonotype was counted at least ten times. This CDR3 is CASRLKPVTESSYEQYF. The CDR3 bases are TGTGCCAGCAGACTAAAACCCGTCACGGAAAGCTCCTACGAGCAGTACTTC. V gene TRBV6-1 combines with J gene TRBJ2-7; the D is unclear. CDR3 length: 17 residues. Germline V gene sequence: CDR1 MNHNS, CDR2 SASEGT. V lost 6 bases, J lost 0 bases, and 21 bases lay in between.

This clonotype has ten or more counts. The rearrangement uses TRBV4-1 and TRBJ1-5; possible D gene TRBD1, 6 bases. V was cut by 1 base and J by 0 bases, with 10 bases left in between. The CDR3 contains 16 residues. Germline V gene lookup returns CDR1 MGHRA and CDR2 YSYEKL. This CDR3 reads CASSQGGQASNQPQHF. CDR3 DNA sequence: TGCGCCAGCAGCCAAGGGGGACAAGCTAGCAATCAGCCCCAGCATTTT.

This chain connects TRBV28 to TRBJ2-7; D ambiguous. Germline V gives CDR1 MDHEN, CDR2 SYDVKM. The CDR3 length is 13 residues. V gave up 6 bases and J gave up 7 bases, with 16 bases separating them. For the CDR3, the DNA is TGTGCCAGCAGATTAGTTACCGATGGTGAGCAGTACTTC. Protein sequence: CASRLVTDGEQYF.

This clonotype was counted at least ten times. The CDR3 loop reads CASSLAGEGDTQYF. The CDR3 DNA sequence: TGTGCCAGCAGCTTAGCGGGAGAGGGAGATACGCAGTATTTT. V and J are TRBV7-9 and TRBJ2-3, with D maybe TRBD2 (5 bases). The germline V gene encodes CDR1 SEHNR and CDR2 FQNEAQ (reference sequence). Trimming shortened V by 0 bases and J by 5 bases, and 9 bases separated the two germline ends. This CDR3 has 14 residues.

On this clonotype: An end of the junction differs from the germline gene, which may be a read error. J is TRBJ2-1 and V is TRBV5-8; 11 positions match TRBD2. The CDR3 extends over 13 amino acids. Germline assignment: CDR1 SGHTS and CDR2 YDEGEE. The CDR3 is CAISLGLAGGQFF. CDR3 nucleotide sequence: TGTGCCATCAGCTTGGGGCTAGCGGGGGGTCAGTTCTTC. Full variable domain (rest looked up from reference TRBV5-8 and TRBJ2-1): EAGVTQSPTHLIKTRGQQATLRCSPISGHTSVYWYQQALGLGLQFLLWYDEGEERNRGNFPPRFSGRQFPNYSSELNVNALELEDSALYLCAISLGLAGGQFFGPGTRLTVL.

The chain combines TRBV4-3 with TRBJ1-6; perhaps TRBD1 as D (6 bases). V was pared by 0 bases and J by 0 bases, with 9 bases between. Germline CDR1 and CDR2: LGHNA and YSLEER. This CDR3 comprises 17 residues. CDR3 nucleotides: TGCGCCAGCAGCCAAGACGTCAGGGGCTCCTATAATTCACCCCTCCACTTT. The encoded protein is CASSQDVRGSYNSPLHF.

The chain is built from TRBV11-2 and TRBJ2-5; TRBD1 agrees at 9 bases. From germline, CDR1 is SGHAT and CDR2 FQNNGV. Trimming cost V 5 bases and J 7 bases; bases outside gene matches: 8. This CDR3 region has 14 residues. The CDR3 loop reads CASSQRTGVGTQYF. The DNA of the CDR3 is TGTGCCAGCAGCCAAAGGACAGGGGTCGGGACCCAGTACTTC.

This chain connects TRBV29-1 to TRBJ2-2; the match to TRBD2 covers 11 bases. Germline loops: CDR1 SQVTM, CDR2 ANQGSEA. This CDR3 comprises 14 residues. Unmatched junction bases numbered 2, after V lost 7 bases and J lost 1 base. CDR3 protein: CSGGTSGNTGELFF. The CDR3 region has the DNA TGCAGCGGGGGGACTAGCGGGAACACCGGGGAGCTGTTTTTT.

The table lists this clonotype with a few counts. The chain links TRBV29-1 to TRBJ2-5; 10 nucleotides match TRBD1. The CDR3 has 13 residues. With 6 bases clipped from V and 4 bases from J, the junction kept 5 bases outside the gene matches. CDR1 and CDR2 (germline): SQVTM, ANQGSEA. Here the CDR3 DNA reads TGCAGCGTAGACAGGGGGCGCTTAGAGACCCAGTACTTC. Amino acids: CSVDRGRLETQYF.